A selection of T cell receptor beta chains follows, all from one sample in a study of T cells in localized non-small cell lung cancer. Libraries were prepared by immunoSEQ multiplex PCR; TCRdb keeps only in-frame clonotypes and omits some of them. The sample shows more than 15,000 clones, about 85% of them seen only once. This specimen was peripheral blood, taken before any cancer treatment. The origin of the receptors is a male donor aged 60 or older with stage I lung adenocarcinoma. Each CDR3 is given with its conserved first and last residue. D genes are given only for firm matches. Part of the rows lack a size; the others show once, few, many or a class for expanded clones.

>-|TRBV6-5|-|TRBJ2-5
TGTGCCAGCAGTTACGGCGAACAGGGGAGGGGAGAGACCCAGTACTTC
CASSYGEQGRGETQYF
>-|TRBV28|-|TRBJ1-5
TGTGCCAGCAGTGAGGTAAATCAGCCCCAGCATTTT
CASSEVNQPQHF
>-|TRBV28|-|TRBJ1-2
TGTGCCAGCAGTTCCGGACAGATCTATGGCTACACCTTC
CASSSGQIYGYTF
>TRBD1|TRBV7-8|few|TRBJ1-6
TGTGCCAGCAGCTCATATCCGACAGGGGGGGATTCACCCCTCCACTTT
CASSSYPTGGDSPLHF
>TRBD1|TRBV7-2|-|TRBJ2-2
TGTGCCAGCAGCACGCGCGGAGTAGGGACAGTCGCCACCGGGGAGCTGTTTTTT
CASSTRGVGTVATGELFF
>-|TRBV6-6|-|TRBJ1-2
TGTGCCAGCAGTTATAAGGAGGCTAACTATGGCTACACCTTC
CASSYKEANYGYTF
>-|TRBV18|-|TRBJ2-5
TGTGCCAGCTCACCACAGGGGCAAGAGACCCAGTACTTC
CASSPQGQETQYF
>-|TRBV6-1|-|TRBJ1-5
TGTGCCAGCAGTGGCCCGGGGGTAGCTAGCAATCAGCCCCAGCATTTT
CASSGPGVASNQPQHF
>-|TRBV2|-|TRBJ2-3
TGTGCCAGCATGAGCAGGGGTTTAACAGATACGCAGTATTTT
CASMSRGLTDTQYF
>TRBD2|TRBV19|-|TRBJ2-3
TGTGCCAGTAGAACCGAAACTAGCGGCACAGATACGCAGTATTTT
CASRTETSGTDTQYF
>-|TRBV5-1|once|TRBJ1-1
TGCGCCAGCAGCTCCCAGGGTGTCACTGAAGCTTTCTTT
CASSSQGVTEAFF
>TRBD1|TRBV28|-|TRBJ2-2
TGTGCCAGCTTAACGACAGGGTTCCCCAAGGGCGGGGAGCTGTTTTTT
CASLTTGFPKGGELFF
>TRBD1|TRBV11-2|-|TRBJ1-5
TGTGCCAGCAGCTCAAACAGGGGGCCCCAGCATTTT
CASSSNRGPQHF
>-|TRBV4-3|-|TRBJ1-5
TGCGCCAGCAGCCAAGGGGGCAATCAGCCCCAGCATTTT
CASSQGGNQPQHF
>-|TRBV11-2|-|TRBJ1-1
TGTGCCAGCAGCTTATACGAAAACACTGAAGCTTTCTTT
CASSLYENTEAFF
>-|TRBV4-3|-|TRBJ1-2
TGCGCCAGCAGCCAAAACCAGGGAGGCTACACCTTC
CASSQNQGGYTF
>-|TRBV15|-|TRBJ2-6
TGTGCCACCAGCAGAGAAGGAGGCTCTGGGGCCAACGTCCTGACTTTC
CATSREGGSGANVLTF
>-|TRBV11-2|-|TRBJ1-1
TGTGCCAGCAGCCCAGAGGCGTGGAGGGCTGAAGCTTTCTTT
CASSPEAWRAEAFF
>-|TRBV4-3|once|TRBJ1-2
TGCGCCAGCAGCCAAGCGGCGGCGGGGGGCCCCTTGGGCTACACCTTC
CASSQAAAGGPLGYTF
>-|TRBV2|-|TRBJ2-3
TGTGCCAGCAGTGTAACAGATACGCAGTATTTT
CASSVTDTQYF
>-|TRBV21-1|-|TRBJ2-1
TGTGCCAGCAGCAAAGTTTGGGTGGACCTCCCCGAATACAATGAGCAGTTCTTC
CASSKVWVDLPEYNEQFF
>-|TRBV10-3|-|TRBJ1-2
TGTGCCATCAGCTTGACAGAAAACACCTATGGCTACACCTTC
CAISLTENTYGYTF
>-|TRBV29-1|-|TRBJ2-5
TGCAGCGTTGAGGGACAAATGAAAGAGACCCAGTACTTC
CSVEGQMKETQYF
>TRBD1|TRBV5-1|-|TRBJ1-1
TGCGCCAGCAGCGGACAGGGGAGGACTGAAGCTTTCTTT
CASSGQGRTEAFF
>-|TRBV7-9|-|TRBJ2-7
TGTGCCAGCAGCTCCCCCGGGCCATGGAGCGAGCAGTACTTC
CASSSPGPWSEQYF
>-|TRBV5-1|-|TRBJ2-5
TGCGCCAGCAAGTTTCACCGGGAAGAGACCCAGTACTTC
CASKFHREETQYF
>-|TRBV20-1|few|TRBJ1-2
TGCAGTGCTGACTCTTTTTATGGCTACACCTTC
CSADSFYGYTF
>TRBD1|TRBV7-9|-|TRBJ2-1
TGTGCCAGCAGCCCCCGGGACGGGACAGGGGTCAATGAGCAGTTCTTC
CASSPRDGTGVNEQFF
>-|TRBV7-6|once|TRBJ2-5
TGTGCCAGCAGGCTAGGGGGGGAGGAGACCCAGTACTTC
CASRLGGEETQYF
>TRBD1|TRBV18|-|TRBJ2-3
TGTGCCAGCTCACTTACAGGGGGCGCAAGTACAGATACGCAGTATTTT
CASSLTGGASTDTQYF
>TRBD1|TRBV2|-|TRBJ1-6
TGTGCCAGCGACGGACAGGGAGGATGGGACTCACCCCTCCACTTT
CASDGQGGWDSPLHF
>-|TRBV11-2|-|TRBJ1-4
TGTGCCAGCAGACTAAGGGCAGGGTCAGAAGAAAAACTGTTTTTT
CASRLRAGSEEKLFF